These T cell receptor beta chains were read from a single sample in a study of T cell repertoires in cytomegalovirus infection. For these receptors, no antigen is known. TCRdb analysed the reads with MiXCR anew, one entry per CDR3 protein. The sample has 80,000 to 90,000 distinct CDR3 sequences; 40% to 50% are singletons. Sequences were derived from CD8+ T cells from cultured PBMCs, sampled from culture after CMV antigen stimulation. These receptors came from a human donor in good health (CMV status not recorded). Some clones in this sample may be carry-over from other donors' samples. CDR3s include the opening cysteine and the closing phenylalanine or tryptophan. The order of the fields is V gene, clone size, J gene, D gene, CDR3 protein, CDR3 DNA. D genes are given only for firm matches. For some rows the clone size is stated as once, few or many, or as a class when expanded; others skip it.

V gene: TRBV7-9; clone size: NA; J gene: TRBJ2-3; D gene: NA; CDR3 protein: CASSSSRHTDTQYF; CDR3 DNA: TGTGCCAGCAGCTCGTCTAGGCACACAGATACGCAGTATTTT
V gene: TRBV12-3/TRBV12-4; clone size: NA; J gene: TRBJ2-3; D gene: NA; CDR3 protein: CASLLTGTDTQYF; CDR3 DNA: TGTGCCAGCCTTCTTACGGGGACAGATACGCAGTATTTT
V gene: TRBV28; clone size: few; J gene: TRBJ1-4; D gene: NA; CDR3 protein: CASSLPYEKLFF; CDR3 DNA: TGTGCCAGCAGTTTACCCTATGAAAAACTGTTTTTT
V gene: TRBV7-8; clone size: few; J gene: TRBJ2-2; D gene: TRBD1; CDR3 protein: CASSVGQGYTGELFF; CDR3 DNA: TGTGCCAGCAGCGTAGGACAGGGTTACACCGGGGAGCTGTTTTTT
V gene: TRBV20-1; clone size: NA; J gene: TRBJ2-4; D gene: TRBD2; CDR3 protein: CSATPSGSYIQYF; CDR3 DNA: TGCAGTGCGACTCCTAGCGGGAGTTACATTCAGTACTTC
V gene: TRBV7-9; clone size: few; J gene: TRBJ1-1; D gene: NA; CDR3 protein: CASSSLTVNTEAFF; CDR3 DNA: TGTGCCAGCAGCTCCCTGACAGTAAACACTGAAGCTTTCTTT
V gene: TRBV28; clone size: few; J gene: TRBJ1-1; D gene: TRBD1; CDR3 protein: CASSSRQGRTMNTEAFF; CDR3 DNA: TGTGCCAGCAGTTCCAGACAGGGAAGAACTATGAACACTGAAGCTTTCTTT
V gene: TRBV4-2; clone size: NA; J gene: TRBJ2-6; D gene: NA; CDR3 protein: CASSQEMGRVSGANVLTF; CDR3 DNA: TGTGCCAGCAGCCAAGAGATGGGGCGGGTATCCGGGGCCAACGTCCTGACTTTC
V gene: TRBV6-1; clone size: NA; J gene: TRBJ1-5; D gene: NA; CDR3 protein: CASKGGGFDSNQPQHF; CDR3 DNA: TGTGCCAGCAAAGGTGGTGGGTTTGATAGCAATCAGCCCCAGCATTTT
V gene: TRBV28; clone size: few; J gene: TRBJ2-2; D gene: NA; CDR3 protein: CASSHGPTGRGTGELFF; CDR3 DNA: TGTGCCAGCAGCCACGGGCCGACAGGGAGGGGGACCGGGGAGCTGTTTTTT